Shown below are 27 T cell receptor beta chains from a single sample sequenced in a study of blood T cell repertoires in COVID-19. Sequenced by immunoSEQ multiplex PCR; TCRdb stores in-frame clones only, minus some. The data show about 180,000 clones, with about nine tenths seen just once and more than 8.5% held by the top ten. Source material: PBMCs or T cells enriched from blood (not recorded which). The origin of the receptors is a woman between 18 and 30 years old who had recovered from COVID-19.

About this clone: A junction boundary mismatches the germline segment, possibly from a read error. V usage is TRBV18 and J usage is TRBJ2-1; 7 bases fit TRBD1. The CDR3 loop spans 14 amino acids. From germline, CDR1 is KGHSH and CDR2 LQKENI. CDR3 sequence reads: CASSSPGQYREQFF. The DNA for the CDR3 is TGTGCCAGCTCATCACCGGGACAGTATCGTGAGCAGTTCTTC. The full variable domain, its missing parts supplied by reference TRBV18 and TRBJ2-1, is NAGVMQNPRHLVRRRGQEARLRCSPMKGHSHVYWYRQLPEEGLKFMVYLQKENIIDESGMPKERFSAEFPKEGPSILRIQQVVRGDSAAYFCASSSPGQYREQFFGPGTRLTVL.

The CDR3 DNA is TGTGCCAGCAGCTCGGGAGCGGGAAGCACAGATACGCAGTATTTT. This gives the protein CASSSGAGSTDTQYF. This chain links TRBV11-3 with TRBJ2-3; TRBD2 aligns across 7 bases. The CDR3 spans 15 residues. Germline V lookup: CDR1 SGHNT, CDR2 YENEEA. After removal of 4 bases from V and 0 bases from J, the junction contained 4 bases not matched to a gene.

The CDR3 region has the DNA TGTGCCAGCTCCGACCGGAGGGATGAGCAGTTCTTC. This gives the protein CASSDRRDEQFF. The chain combines TRBV2 with TRBJ2-1, with D possibly matching TRBD2 (6 bases). Trimming left V 8 bases short and J 8 bases short, with 13 bases between. CDR1 and CDR2 (germline): SNHLY, FYNNEI. This CDR3 comprises 12 residues.

Only one count was recorded for this clone. The J gene is TRBJ1-1, the V gene TRBV25-1, with unresolved D. Per germline, CDR1 MGHDK and CDR2 SYGVNS. Trimming pared 5 bases from V and 1 base from J, leaving 5 bases between. The CDR3 is 12 residues long. The CDR3 sequence: CASSTGNTEAFF. The CDR3 DNA is TGTGCCAGCAGTACCGGGAACACTGAAGCTTTCTTT. The variable domain in full, completed from reference TRBV25-1 and TRBJ1-1, reads EADIYQTPRYLVIGTGKKITLECSQTMGHDKMYWYQQDPGMELHLIHYSYGVNSTEKGDLSSESTVSRIRTEHFPLTLESARPSHTSQYLCASSTGNTEAFFGQGTRLTVV.

This chain uses TRBV5-4 with TRBJ2-3, with 9 bases identical to TRBD2. This CDR3 is 16 amino acids long. V lost 4 bases and J lost 4; bases outside the gene matches: 10. Germline-derived CDR1 and CDR2 are SGHNT and YYREEE (reference sequence). The CDR3 spells CASSLNSGGTSDTQYF. DNA of the CDR3: TGTGCCAGCAGCCTGAATAGCGGGGGAACCTCAGATACGCAGTATTTT.

This clone came up once. The V call is TRBV27, the J call TRBJ2-7, with D tentatively TRBD1 (5 bases). The CDR3 has 14 amino acids. The germline gives CDR1 MNHEY, CDR2 SMNVEV (reference sequence). V dropped 2 bases and J dropped 3 bases, with 11 bases sitting between them. CDR3 protein: CASSLGDSNYEQYF. The CDR3 DNA sequence: TGTGCCAGCAGTTTAGGAGACAGCAACTACGAGCAGTACTTC.

In DNA form, the CDR3 reads TGTGCCAGTAGAACTACAGGGGGCCGGACTGAAGCTTTCTTT. Its protein is CASRTTGGRTEAFF. J is TRBJ1-1 and V is TRBV19; TRBD1 agrees at 9 bases. The J segment lost 5 bases and the V segment lost 6 bases, leaving 7 bases of the junction unmatched. CDR1 and CDR2 from the germline V gene are LNHDA and SQIVND (reference sequence). The CDR3 length is 14 residues.

The gene calls are TRBV10-1 and TRBJ2-5; possibly TRBD1 for D (6 bases). With 5 bases removed from V and 5 bases from J, the gap between germline ends came to 12 bases. CDR3 length equals 13 residues. CDR1 and CDR2 (germline): WNHNN, SYGVQD (reference sequence). The CDR3 DNA sequence: TGCGCCAGCAGTCCTACAGGGAAGGAGACCCAGTACTTC. Translating it yields CASSPTGKETQYF.

The rearrangement uses TRBV2 and TRBJ2-5; possible D gene TRBD2, 5 bases. The CDR3 spans 15 residues. Per the germline V gene, CDR1 is SNHLY and CDR2 is FYNNEI. The germline V and J ends were trimmed by 3 bases and 7 bases, with 18 bases remaining between them. The CDR3 here is CASSEMGSSTGTQYF. The CDR3 DNA follows: TGTGCCAGCAGTGAGATGGGGTCTAGCACGGGGACCCAGTACTTC.

This clone turned up a few times. Other DNA sequences from this sample encode an identical CDR3 as well. The V call is TRBV6-5, the J call TRBJ1-5; D perhaps matches TRBD1 (5 bases). With 5 bases removed from V and 0 bases from J, the gap between germline ends came to 8 bases. The CDR3 is made up of 14 amino acids. Germline V gene sequence: CDR1 MNHEY, CDR2 SVGAGI. CDR3 amino acids: CASSLQDSNQPQHF. In DNA, the CDR3 is TGTGCCAGCAGTCTACAGGATAGCAATCAGCCCCAGCATTTT.

This chain connects TRBV5-1 to TRBJ2-7; TRBD1 matches 10 bases. After removal of 3 bases from V and 3 bases from J, the junction contained 15 bases not matched to a gene. The CDR3 sequence is 18 residues long. Germline V lookup: CDR1 SGHRS, CDR2 YFSETQ. CDR3 sequence reads: CASSWGDRGVGRVYEQYF. DNA of the CDR3: TGCGCCAGCAGCTGGGGGGACAGGGGAGTTGGGCGGGTCTACGAGCAGTACTTC.

The chain uses TRBV7-8 and TRBJ1-6, with D possibly matching TRBD1 (5 bases). V lost 5 bases to trimming and J lost 6 bases, with 14 bases between them. From germline, CDR1 is SGHVS and CDR2 FQNEAQ. The length of the CDR3 is 15 residues. CDR3 sequence (DNA): TGTGCCAGCAGCCTCTCTACAGGTGCTAATTCACCCCTCCACTTT. It specifies CASSLSTGANSPLHF.

The chain recombines TRBV5-4 with TRBJ1-2; 7 nucleotides line up with TRBD1. This CDR3 spans 14 amino acids. With 2 bases clipped from V and 4 bases from J, the junction kept 5 bases outside the gene matches. From germline, CDR1 is SGHNT and CDR2 YYREEE (reference sequence). CDR3 in amino acids: CASSFYRGGYGYTF. The CDR3 coding sequence is TGTGCCAGCAGCTTTTACAGGGGCGGCTATGGCTACACCTTC.

The chain couples TRBV5-1 to TRBJ2-2; 8 nucleotides agree with TRBD1. Germline V gene data show CDR1 as SGHRS and CDR2 as YFSETQ. Germline trimming cut 4 bases from V and 7 bases from J; bases unmatched to any gene: 6. This CDR3 is 14 amino acids long. The CDR3 loop reads CASSPGQGGGELFF. The DNA of the CDR3 is TGCGCCAGCAGCCCAGGACAGGGCGGCGGGGAGCTGTTTTTT.

The V call is TRBV7-3, the J call TRBJ2-1; TRBD2 is a possible D gene (6 bases). Germline CDR1 reads SGHTA; CDR2 reads FQGTGA. This CDR3 has 14 residues. The ends were cut back, 3 bases at V and 5 bases at J, with 11 bases in the middle. CDR3 sequence: CASSLELADNEQFF. CDR3 bases: TGTGCCAGCAGCTTGGAACTAGCCGACAATGAGCAGTTCTTC.

This chain links TRBV15 with TRBJ2-7, with TRBD1 matching over 8 bases. J was trimmed by 2 bases and V by 5 bases; bases with no gene match: 5. This CDR3 has 14 residues. Germline lookup yields CDR1 LNHNV and CDR2 YYDKDF (reference sequence). CDR3 DNA: TGTGCCACCAGCTTACGGACAGGGACCTACGAGCAGTACTTC. Translating gives CATSLRTGTYEQYF.

The V gene is TRBV7-6, the J gene TRBJ2-7; no definite D call. V lost 5 bases to trimming and J lost 4 bases, with 6 bases between them. Germline V gene data show CDR1 as SGHVS and CDR2 as FNYEAQ. There are 11 residues in the CDR3. This CDR3 reads CASSVNYEQYF. The CDR3, as DNA: TGTGCCAGCAGCGTAAATTACGAGCAGTACTTC.

This clone was seen only once. The CDR3 is CASSVGLANYYEQYF. Written as DNA, the CDR3 is TGTGCCAGCAGCGTAGGGCTAGCGAACTATTACGAGCAGTACTTC. The rearrangement joins TRBV9 to TRBJ2-7; D is possibly TRBD2 (6 bases). Germline V gene lookup returns CDR1 SGDLS and CDR2 YYNGEE. This CDR3 spans 15 amino acids. The V gene lost 0 bases and the J gene lost 4 bases, with 14 bases spanning the gap.

In this sample, this clone turned up a few times. The genes are TRBV5-1 and TRBJ2-7; a possible D gene is TRBD2 (6 bases). CDR3 size: 14 residues. The germline V gene has CDR1 SGHRS and CDR2 YFSETQ. Trimming cost V 0 bases and J 5 bases, with 12 bases left between them. The CDR3 nucleotides read TGCGCCAGCAGCTTGGATTGGACTACTAACGAGCAGTACTTC. It yields the protein CASSLDWTTNEQYF.

The CDR3 here is CASSPHPLVVSSGNTIYF. CDR3 DNA: TGTGCCAGCAGCCCGCATCCCTTGGTAGTGAGTTCTGGAAACACCATATATTTT. The chain recombines TRBV14 with TRBJ1-3; D gene unclear. There are 18 residues in the CDR3. V dropped 4 bases and J dropped 1 base, with 20 bases sitting between them. CDR1 and CDR2 (germline): SGHDN, FVKESK.

The V gene is TRBV12-3 or TRBV12-4, the J gene TRBJ1-2, with D tentatively TRBD1 (5 bases). Deletions cut 2 bases from V and 10 bases from J, with 14 bases between. The CDR3 totals 13 residues. In nucleotides, the CDR3 is TGTGCCAGCAGTTTATCACAGGCGAGTGTCTACACCTTC. Translating gives CASSLSQASVYTF.

Notes on this clone: The same CDR3 arises from other DNA sequences in this sample as well. The chain is built from TRBV24-1 and TRBJ2-7, with a possible D match to TRBD2 (5 bases). The germline V gene has CDR1 KGHDR and CDR2 SFDVKD. Trimming took 6 bases from V and 3 from J, leaving 5 bases between them. The CDR3 is 11 residues long. The CDR3 DNA is TGTGCCACCAGTCGGGGCTACGAGCAGTACTTC. Translating it yields CATSRGYEQYF.

V is TRBV5-5 and J is TRBJ1-2; 10 bases are a match to TRBD1. From germline, CDR1 is SGHKS and CDR2 YYEKEE (reference sequence). The V gene end was trimmed by 4 bases and the J gene end by 7 bases; junction bases not matched to a gene: 13. The CDR3 has 16 amino acids. CDR3 residues: CASSTNPGQGLGGYTF. The CDR3 DNA follows: TGTGCCAGCAGCACGAATCCGGGACAGGGGTTGGGTGGCTACACCTTC.

The chain links TRBV25-1 to TRBJ2-7; 8 bases are shared with TRBD1. This CDR3 has 14 residues. V was pared by 3 bases and J by 4 bases, with 5 bases of the junction left unmatched. Germline-derived CDR1 and CDR2 are MGHDK and SYGVNS. Here the CDR3 reads CASSDRTGHYEQYF. The DNA of the CDR3 is TGTGCCAGCAGTGATCGGACAGGGCATTACGAGCAGTACTTC.

The sample holds one count of this clone. The V gene is TRBV27, the J gene TRBJ1-2; TRBD1 agrees at 7 bases. Trimming at V came to 4 bases and at J to 8 bases, leaving 16 bases not matched to a gene. Germline CDR1 MNHEY, CDR2 SMNVEV (reference sequence). This CDR3 spans 16 amino acids. The DNA for the CDR3 is TGTGCCAGCAGTTCTCACACAGGACAGGTCTGGGAAGGCTACACCTTC. It codes for CASSSHTGQVWEGYTF.

The gene calls are TRBV19 and TRBJ2-7, with TRBD1 matching over 9 bases. The CDR3 spans 13 residues. The V and J ends lost 3 bases and 7 bases, in that order; junction bases with no gene match: 4. CDR1 is LNHDA and CDR2 is SQIVND in the germline V gene (reference sequence). The CDR3 DNA is TGTGCCAGTAGTATGGGACAGGGATGGGAGCAGTACTTC. It is translated as CASSMGQGWEQYF.

This chain joins TRBV7-2 and TRBJ1-1; the match to TRBD1 covers 7 bases. J was trimmed by 6 bases and V by 2 bases; bases with no gene match: 6. The CDR3 loop spans 14 amino acids. Germline V gene data show CDR1 as SGHTA and CDR2 as FQGNSA. CDR3 sequence reads: CASSLQTGRAEAFF. The CDR3 DNA follows: TGTGCCAGCAGCTTACAGACAGGGCGCGCTGAAGCTTTCTTT. The entire variable domain, with the rest obtained from reference TRBV7-2 and TRBJ1-1, is as follows: GAGVSQSPSNKVTEKGKDVELRCDPISGHTALYWYRQSLGQGLEFLIYFQGNSAPDKSGLPSDRFSAERTGGSVSTLTIQRTQQEDSAVYLCASSLQTGRAEAFFGQGTRLTVV.